This T cell receptor (beta chain) emerged from a study of T cell clusters in autoimmune cytopenias. For the study at large: A median of roughly 54,000 TRB reads per sample yielded a median around 2,500 distinct clonotypes. Findings and limits, study-wide: TRB repertoire shifts in secondary cytopenia and chronic lymphocytic leukemia mostly reflected lymphoma, not autoimmunity.

Turning to this clonotype: Its antigen is not known.

About 39,000 genome equivalents of blood DNA were amplified for TRB. The CDR3 runs 13 residues. Per germline, CDR1 GTSNPN and CDR2 SVGIG (reference sequence). One tube held mixed TRB-A and TRB-B primer pools for touch-down PCR. TCRdb re-analyzed the multiplex PCR reads; it lists each CDR3 protein once, without DNA. The sample totals around 7,500 distinct CDR3 sequences. The data also belong to a second study, concerning T cell repertoires in aging, cancer and after chemotherapy. According to that study: Compared with age-matched healthy donors, untreated hematological or solid cancer patients showed higher blood TCR clonality. Across the chemotherapy interval, each cancer cohort showed higher median generation probability, suggesting thymic rebound.

The sample taken for sequencing was peripheral blood. This TCR was sampled from a human donor with an autoimmune cytopenia or autoimmune hepatitis (not recorded which). The chain recombines TRBV30 with TRBJ1-5. This CDR3 is CAWSSSVNQPQHF.